This T cell receptor beta chain was sequenced during a study of T cell responses to AZD1222 COVID-19 vaccine. The CDR3 extends over 15 amino acids. Germline-derived CDR1 and CDR2 are MDHEN and SYDVKM. Trimming removed 7 bases from V and 0 bases from J, with 16 bases in between. Study-wide points: Clonal diversity may have been underestimated, and the donors were mostly white British, with more females than males. Distributed over spike, vaccine-associated CD4 TCRs predominated at 160-218 and 743-854. No day 14 peak samples; only post-peak repertoires were characterized.

Repertoires were generated with immunoSEQ multiplex PCR, while TCRdb's copy carries only in-frame clones and drops some. The repertoire has about 190,000 clones, 80% to 90% of them found once; the top ten carry 2.5% to 3%. In this sample, this clone turned up once. The antigen remains unidentified. The clonotype originates from an adult in good health. Sample: peripheral blood, taken on day 0 of MenACWY control vaccination. V gene TRBV28 combines with J gene TRBJ2-7, with D tentatively TRBD2 (6 bases). The DNA of the CDR3 is TGTGCCAGCACCATGGACTATTCAAGCTCCTACGAGCAGTACTTC. Translated: CASTMDYSSSYEQYF.